Listed below are T cell receptor beta chains from one sample, sequenced in a study of cytomegalovirus exposure and HLA in healthy donors. Here immunoSEQ multiplex PCR was the method, and the copy in TCRdb shows in-frame clones only, minus some. The profile shows roughly 120,000 clones, over 65% of them singletons. The sequencing sample was made of PBMCs. The receptors here all came from a woman between 25 and 40 years old in good health and CMV-seronegative. Both conserved end residues are part of each CDR3. Expanded clones are given a class, and other clones once, few, many or no size at all.

clone_size j_call v_call cdr3_length cdr3_aa
once TRBJ1-1 TRBV28 14 CASHHQGADTEAFF
NA TRBJ2-7 TRBV4-1 19 CASSPHFLAGGAHHYEQYF
NA TRBJ2-3 TRBV6-4 15 CASSDTSGGADTQYF
NA TRBJ1-1 TRBV28 16 CASRVGQGNRSTEAFF
NA TRBJ1-5 TRBV7-9 12 CASSREGQPQHF
NA TRBJ2-2 TRBV6-5 14 CASSYSGLTGELFF
NA TRBJ1-1 TRBV11-2 14 CASRTIRDRREAFF
NA TRBJ2-7 TRBV4-2 15 CASSQGGDFSYEQYF
NA TRBJ1-2 TRBV11-2 16 CASSLGAGTGARGYTF
NA TRBJ2-3 TRBV29-1 15 CSVGVIGGETDTQYF
NA TRBJ1-1 TRBV7-2 14 CASSLVGPDTEAFF
NA TRBJ1-2 TRBV6-1 14 CASSRTGANYGYTF
NA TRBJ2-7 TRBV28 13 CASGSRSVYEQYF
NA TRBJ2-1 TRBV20-1 11 CSSSRYNEQFF
NA TRBJ2-7 TRBV7-6 16 CASSPLGGAGVNEQYF
NA TRBJ2-5 TRBV7-2 12 CASSPPGGDQYF